The 22 T cell receptor beta chains given below trace back to one sample, sequenced in a study of shared clonotypes between healthy human individuals. Data came from immunoSEQ multiplex PCR; TCRdb stores just in-frame clones and leaves some out. This table has some 2,000,000 clones, approximately 96% appearing once. The sequenced sample consisted of naive CD4+ T cells sorted from blood. Subset reported: CD45RA+ positively selected. Every receptor here comes from a man aged 18-30 years in good health.

This chain joins TRBV28 and TRBJ1-5, with D hard to call. Per germline, CDR1 MDHEN and CDR2 SYDVKM. This CDR3 is built from 14 residues. V dropped 6 bases and J dropped 2 bases, with 11 bases sitting between them. The CDR3: CASSRHSGNQPQHF. In DNA, the CDR3 is TGTGCCAGCAGCCGACACAGTGGCAATCAGCCCCAGCATTTT.

Points on this clone: The sample holds other DNA sequences that translate to the same CDR3. The rearrangement links TRBV6-5 to TRBJ2-2, with D uncertain. CDR3 length: 11 amino acids. Germline CDR1 MNHEY, CDR2 SVGAGI. V was cut by 6 bases and J by 5 bases, with 4 bases left in between. CDR3 sequence reads: CASRLTGELFF. The CDR3 DNA reads as TGTGCCAGCAGGTTAACCGGGGAGCTGTTTTTT.

The chain has TRBV5-4 and TRBJ2-1, with TRBD1 as a possible D gene (6 bases). CDR3 length equals 16 residues. Between the trimmed V and J ends, which lost 6 bases and 2 bases, there was a span of 18 bases. Germline CDR1 SGHNT, CDR2 YYREEE (reference sequence). The CDR3 nucleotides read TGTGCCAGCACACACCTTGGGGGCACAACCTACAATGAGCAGTTCTTC. This gives the protein CASTHLGGTTYNEQFF.

The J gene is TRBJ1-4, the V gene TRBV30; D is ambiguous. The CDR3 loop spans 13 amino acids. In germline, CDR1 is GTSNPN, CDR2 SVGIG (reference sequence). V lost 2 bases, J lost 8 bases, and 12 bases lay in between. This CDR3 reads CAWSSGGWEKLFF. CDR3 coding DNA: TGTGCCTGGAGTTCAGGCGGCTGGGAAAAACTGTTTTTT.

This clone was counted only a few times. V gene TRBV6-1 combines with J gene TRBJ1-5; 8 bases are a match to TRBD1. J lost 4 bases, V lost 3 bases, and 5 bases had no gene match. Looked up from germline, CDR1 is MNHNS and CDR2 is SASEGT. This CDR3 contains 15 residues. As DNA, the CDR3 is TGTGCCAGCAGTGACAGGGGGCGCGGAAATCAGCCCCAGCATTTT. This translates into CASSDRGRGNQPQHF.

V and J are TRBV4-3 and TRBJ1-2; D might be TRBD1 (6 bases). V gave up 0 bases and J gave up 7 bases, with 15 bases separating them. This CDR3 is 15 amino acids long. The germline V gene has CDR1 LGHNA and CDR2 YSLEER. In nucleotides, the CDR3 is TGCGCCAGCAGCCAAGATAAGGGGGATTCCGGTGGCTACACCTTC. This gives the protein CASSQDKGDSGGYTF.

V usage is TRBV6-5 and J usage is TRBJ2-2; D gene ambiguous. Germline assignment: CDR1 MNHEY and CDR2 SVGAGI. V lost 2 bases and J lost 4, with 11 bases in between. The CDR3 length is 15 residues. CDR3 residues: CASSYGGSGTGELFF. CDR3 nucleotides: TGTGCCAGCAGTTACGGCGGCTCCGGCACCGGGGAGCTGTTTTTT.

This clone was counted once. This chain uses TRBV2 with TRBJ2-1, with 10 bases that match TRBD2. Unmatched junction bases numbered 6, after V lost 5 bases and J lost 2 bases. Germline lookup yields CDR1 SNHLY and CDR2 FYNNEI. CDR3 size: 16 residues. The CDR3 DNA is TGTGCCAGCAGTCCTCTGACTAGCGGGCCCTACAATGAGCAGTTCTTC. As protein: CASSPLTSGPYNEQFF.

The chain is built from TRBV4-3 and TRBJ2-3; tentatively, D is TRBD2 (6 bases). This CDR3 spans 16 amino acids. V lost 2 bases and J 2 bases, leaving 14 bases between the germline ends. CDR1 is LGHNA, CDR2 YSLEER, per germline. CDR3 residues: CASSQLRDFTTDTQYF. The CDR3 DNA is TGCGCCAGCAGCCAACTGAGGGACTTCACCACAGATACGCAGTATTTT.

J is TRBJ1-1 and V is TRBV19, with 8 bases aligning to TRBD1. The CDR3 is 15 residues long. Looked up from germline, CDR1 is LNHDA and CDR2 is SQIVND (reference sequence). V shed 1 base and J 4 bases; nucleotides not matched to a gene: 5. The CDR3 bases are TGTGCCAGTAGTATAGTAGGACAGGGTGTCACTGAAGCTTTCTTT. Its translation: CASSIVGQGVTEAFF. The full variable domain, in which reference TRBV19 and TRBJ1-1 provide the parts outside the CDR3, is DGGITQSPKYLFRKEGQNVTLSCEQNLNHDAMYWYRQDPGQGLRLIYYSQIVNDFQKGDIAEGYSVSREKKESFPLTVTSAQKNPTAFYLCASSIVGQGVTEAFFGQGTRLTVV.

The gene calls are TRBV7-2 and TRBJ2-4, with a tentative D call TRBD2 (6 bases). Germline V CDR1 and CDR2: SGHTA, FQGNSA. V was pared by 1 base and J by 3 bases, with 22 bases between. CDR3 length: 19 residues. CDR3 coding DNA: TGTGCCAGCAGCTTAGTAGCCGGGGGAATGCTTCAGGGCAAAAACATTCAGTACTTC. Protein product: CASSLVAGGMLQGKNIQYF.

The V call is TRBV11-2, the J call TRBJ1-4; 9 nucleotides agree with TRBD1. The germline V gene has CDR1 SGHAT and CDR2 FQNNGV. Trimming removed 5 bases from V and 4 bases from J; junction bases left unmatched: 8. CDR3 length: 16 amino acids. In nucleotides, the CDR3 is TGTGCCAGCAGCCCCACAGGGGGCAAGGGTAATGAAAAACTGTTTTTT. Its protein is CASSPTGGKGNEKLFF. Looking up the rest from reference TRBV11-2 and TRBJ1-4 gives the full variable domain: EAGVAQSPRYKIIEKRQSVAFWCNPISGHATLYWYQQILGQGPKLLIQFQNNGVVDDSQLPKDRFSAERLKGVDSTLKIQPAKLEDSAVYLCASSPTGGKGNEKLFFGSGTQLSVL.

This clone appeared a few times. V usage is TRBV5-1 and J usage is TRBJ2-5, with D perhaps matching TRBD2 (6 bases). From germline, CDR1 is SGHRS and CDR2 YFSETQ. This CDR3 has 13 residues. V lost 5 bases and J lost 5, with 13 bases in between. CDR3 sequence: CASRGGGVETQYF. In DNA, the CDR3 is TGCGCCAGCAGGGGCGGCGGGGTCGAGACCCAGTACTTC.

V and J are TRBV6-6 and TRBJ2-2, with 14 nucleotides matching TRBD2. CDR1 is MNHNY and CDR2 is SVGAGI in the germline V gene (reference sequence). With 7 bases clipped from V and 7 bases from J, the junction kept 5 bases outside the gene matches. The CDR3 has 15 residues. The CDR3 loop is CASTWGLAGVGELFF. CDR3 in DNA: TGTGCCAGCACCTGGGGACTAGCGGGAGTCGGGGAGCTGTTTTTT.

This chain links TRBV2 with TRBJ1-1, with 8 positions matching TRBD1. CDR1 is SNHLY, CDR2 FYNNEI, per germline. The CDR3 sequence is 13 residues long. CDR3: CITGGTMNTEAFF. The CDR3 DNA sequence: TGTATAACAGGGGGGACAATGAACACTGAAGCTTTCTTT.

The V call is TRBV28, the J call TRBJ2-7; D is undetermined. The CDR3 loop spans 12 amino acids. Germline CDR1 MDHEN, CDR2 SYDVKM. Trimming pared 7 bases from V and 5 bases from J, leaving 12 bases between. CDR3 amino acids: CASKVGLNEQYF. CDR3 nucleotides: TGTGCCAGCAAAGTGGGATTGAACGAGCAGTACTTC.

The gene calls are TRBV7-9 and TRBJ1-2; D remains ambiguous. The CDR3 consists of 15 residues. Trimming shortened V by 1 base and J by 5 bases, and 14 bases separated the two germline ends. The germline CDR1 and CDR2 sequences are SEHNR and FQNEAQ (reference sequence). This CDR3 reads CASSLGVTAGYGYTF. In DNA form, the CDR3 reads TGTGCCAGCAGCTTAGGCGTCACTGCGGGTTATGGCTACACCTTC.

The chain links TRBV13 to TRBJ2-1; 11 nucleotides agree with TRBD2. Germline CDR1 PRHDT, CDR2 FYEKMQ (reference sequence). The CDR3 sequence is 15 residues long. The ends lost 5 bases at V and 4 bases at J; junction bases unmatched: 4. CDR3 residues: CASSTTSGIYNEQFF. The DNA of the CDR3 is TGTGCCAGCAGCACGACTAGCGGGATTTACAATGAGCAGTTCTTC.

This chain joins TRBV29-1 and TRBJ1-1, with D unclear. V dropped 4 bases and J dropped 1 base, with 7 bases sitting between them. Germline V gives CDR1 SQVTM, CDR2 ANQGSEA. The CDR3 loop spans 12 amino acids. DNA for the CDR3: TGCAGCGTTGTACAGAAGAACACTGAAGCTTTCTTT. Amino acids: CSVVQKNTEAFF. The entire variable domain, with the rest obtained from reference TRBV29-1 and TRBJ1-1, is as follows: SAVISQKPSRDICQRGTSLTIQCQVDSQVTMMFWYRQQPGQSLTLIATANQGSEATYESGFVIDKFPISRPNLTFSTLTVSNMSPEDSSIYLCSVVQKNTEAFFGQGTRLTVV.

The chain joins TRBV7-2 to TRBJ1-1, with TRBD1 matching over 7 bases. Germline values: CDR1 SGHTA, CDR2 FQGNSA. With 1 base clipped from V and 5 bases from J, the junction kept 7 bases outside the gene matches. The length of the CDR3 is 15 residues. CDR3 DNA: TGTGCCAGCAGCTTAGGAAGACAGGGAGGGACTGAAGCTTTCTTT. Translation: CASSLGRQGGTEAFF.

The chain recombines TRBV28 with TRBJ2-2; D may match TRBD1 or TRBD2 (5 bases each). The CDR3 contains 14 residues. The V gene's germline CDR1 is MDHEN and CDR2 SYDVKM. Trimming took 8 bases from V and 1 from J, leaving 11 bases between them. CDR3 region: CASRGPMNTGELFF. CDR3 coding DNA: TGTGCCAGCCGGGGACCGATGAACACCGGGGAGCTGTTTTTT. Looking up the rest from reference TRBV28 and TRBJ2-2 gives the full variable domain: DVKVTQSSRYLVKRTGEKVFLECVQDMDHENMFWYRQDPGLGLRLIYFSYDVKMKEKGDIPEGYSVSREKKERFSLILESASTNQTSMYLCASRGPMNTGELFFGEGSRLTVL.

The genes are TRBV28 and TRBJ2-7; the D gene is possibly TRBD1 (5 bases). Trimming pared 7 bases from V and 5 bases from J, leaving 18 bases between. The CDR3 runs to 14 residues. The germline V gene encodes CDR1 MDHEN and CDR2 SYDVKM. The CDR3 here is CASTASVGVDEQYF. CDR3 DNA sequence: TGTGCCAGCACCGCCAGTGTAGGGGTGGACGAGCAGTACTTC. The complete variable domain, with remaining parts taken from reference TRBV28 and TRBJ2-7, reads DVKVTQSSRYLVKRTGEKVFLECVQDMDHENMFWYRQDPGLGLRLIYFSYDVKMKEKGDIPEGYSVSREKKERFSLILESASTNQTSMYLCASTASVGVDEQYFGPGTRLTVT.